What follows is one T cell receptor beta chain and its context. Its cognate antigen is unknown. The data derive from a study of shared clonotypes between healthy human individuals. Sorted-subset replicate PCR reactions were performed with 200 ng DNA, corresponding to roughly 29,000 T cell genomes. The repertoire was sequenced with immunoSEQ multiplex PCR; TCRdb's copy has only in-frame clones and lacks some. The sample includes about 2,200,000 clones, 85% to 95% seen only once; the top ten take 1.5% to 2%. General study points: When naive CD4 clonotypes were compared across several donors, 4% to 6.5% were shared.

V lost 0 bases, J lost 9 bases, and 4 bases lay in between. Germline V gene sequence: CDR1 SGHNT, CDR2 YYREEE (reference sequence). This CDR3 is 12 amino acids long. Naive CD8 isolation took CD45RO-negative cells positively selected for CCR7 and excluded terminally differentiated effector memory CD45RA+ cells. Study donors comprised healthy, HIV-negative adults devoid of recent acute infection or vaccination. The rearrangement uses TRBV5-4 and TRBJ1-6, with D unclear. The sample comprised naive CD8+ T cells from PBMCs. The source is a young man in good health. Some clones in this sample may be carry-over from other donors' samples. CDR3 residues: CASSLGLSPLHF. CDR3 nucleotide sequence: TGTGCCAGCAGCTTGGGACTTTCACCCCTCCACTTT.